These 17 T cell receptor beta chains came from one sample sequenced in a study of blood T cell repertoires in COVID-19. The data were produced by immunoSEQ multiplex PCR, yet TCRdb's version contains in-frame clones alone and is incomplete. The sample lists 150,000 or so clones; 78% were seen once. Sequencing used peripheral blood. These receptors were taken from a man older than 75 with acute or convalescent COVID-19.

This chain links TRBV5-6 with TRBJ1-2; 7 bases are shared with TRBD1. The CDR3 sequence is 15 residues long. Trimming removed 4 bases from V and 2 bases from J; junction bases left unmatched: 8. Germline V gene lookup returns CDR1 SGHDT and CDR2 YYEEEE. The chain's CDR3 is CASSALWTGNYGYTF. The DNA of the CDR3 is TGTGCCAGCAGCGCCCTTTGGACAGGAAACTATGGCTACACCTTC.

The chain links TRBV11-2 to TRBJ2-2; D is possibly TRBD2 (5 bases). In germline, CDR1 is SGHAT, CDR2 FQNNGV. The length of the CDR3 is 15 residues. Trimming left V 0 bases short and J 6 bases short, with 11 bases between. The CDR3 reads CASSLDRRIPGELFF. CDR3 bases: TGTGCCAGCAGCTTAGATAGGAGGATCCCCGGGGAGCTGTTTTTT.

The chain has TRBV10-3 and TRBJ1-2; weak D call: TRBD1 (5 bases). The CDR3 totals 14 residues. Trimming pared 3 bases from V and 4 bases from J, leaving 12 bases between. CDR1 and CDR2 (germline): ENHRY, SYGVKD. Here the CDR3 reads CAISDKVGGYGYTF. The CDR3 DNA follows: TGTGCCATCAGTGACAAGGTCGGGGGCTATGGCTACACCTTC.

This clone has just one count. The CDR3 DNA reads TGTGCCAGTAGTATCGGGACAGCAACTAATGAAAAACTGTTTTTT. Translation gives CASSIGTATNEKLFF. The chain employs TRBV19 and TRBJ1-4; the match to TRBD1 covers 7 bases. This CDR3 has 15 amino acids. The germline V gene encodes CDR1 LNHDA and CDR2 SQIVND (reference sequence). Losses at the gene ends were 3 bases for V and 0 bases for J; bases not matched to a gene: 1.

The chain couples TRBV6-4 to TRBJ1-2, with TRBD1 identical over 7 bases. This CDR3 contains 14 residues. V was clipped by 6 bases and J by 8 bases; unmatched bases: 12. CDR1 MRHNA and CDR2 SNTAGT come from the germline V gene. Written as DNA, the CDR3 is TGTGCCAGCAGGGATGGGACAGCCTTAGGAGGCTACACCTTC. Amino acids: CASRDGTALGGYTF.

CDR3 nucleotides: TGCGCCAGCAACCCTAGCGGGTTCCAAGAGACCCAGTACTTC. Translating gives CASNPSGFQETQYF. The gene calls are TRBV5-1 and TRBJ2-5, with 8 bases fitting TRBD2. V was clipped by 6 bases and J by 1 base; unmatched bases: 5. The germline V gene has CDR1 SGHRS and CDR2 YFSETQ. The CDR3 is 14 amino acids.

The chain recombines TRBV4-1 with TRBJ1-4; D call uncertain. V was pared by 0 bases and J by 10 bases, with 15 bases between. The germline CDR1 and CDR2 sequences are MGHRA and YSYEKL. This CDR3 has 15 amino acids. The CDR3 DNA sequence: TGCGCCAGCAGCCAAGATCTAAATGCGGGTGGAAAACTGTTTTTT. It translates to CASSQDLNAGGKLFF.

The chain has TRBV11-3 and TRBJ2-1, with D perhaps TRBD1 (6 bases). CDR3 length: 13 residues. V lost 8 bases and J 8 bases, leaving 16 bases between the germline ends. CDR1 and CDR2 from the germline V gene are SGHNT and YENEEA. The CDR3 reads CASCNLQGYEQFF. CDR3 nucleotides: TGTGCCAGCTGTAACCTTCAGGGGTATGAGCAGTTCTTC.

This chain joins TRBV19 and TRBJ1-6; the D gene is possibly TRBD1 (5 bases). The CDR3 is 12 amino acids. V lost 4 bases, J lost 13 bases, and 11 bases lay in between. Germline assignment: CDR1 LNHDA and CDR2 SQIVND (reference sequence). CDR3 bases: TGTGCCAGTAGTAACCAGGGAAGGCCCCTCCACTTT. It is translated as CASSNQGRPLHF.

A few counts support this clone. The chain employs TRBV28 and TRBJ1-2; D might be TRBD1 (5 bases). Germline CDR1 is MDHEN and CDR2 is SYDVKM. Trimming took off 5 bases at V and 4 bases at J, with 14 bases between the two ends. The CDR3 sequence is 14 residues long. For the CDR3, the DNA is TGTGCCAGCAGTCCTCCGACGGGACTCTATGGCTACACCTTC. Amino acids: CASSPPTGLYGYTF.

The rearrangement joins TRBV6-1 to TRBJ1-5, with D possibly being TRBD1 (5 bases). V lost 3 bases, J lost 1 base, and 10 bases lay in between. The length of the CDR3 is 15 residues. Germline CDR1 MNHNS, CDR2 SASEGT. In nucleotides, the CDR3 is TGTGCCAGCAGTGAGGGTTGGGGCAGCAATCAGCCCCAGCATTTT. Protein: CASSEGWGSNQPQHF.

The chain joins TRBV10-3 to TRBJ1-4, with D maybe TRBD1 (6 bases). Per germline, CDR1 ENHRY and CDR2 SYGVKD. This CDR3 spans 12 amino acids. CDR3 amino acids: CATAGGSEKLFF. The DNA of the CDR3 is TGTGCAACAGCGGGGGGCAGCGAAAAACTGTTTTTT.

The chain has TRBV29-1 and TRBJ2-7; D perhaps matches TRBD2 (6 bases). This CDR3 is built from 11 residues. The V gene lost 6 bases and the J gene lost 7 bases, with 13 bases spanning the gap. The germline CDR1 and CDR2 sequences are SQVTM and ANQGSEA. CDR3 sequence reads: CSVGGSQEQYF. The CDR3 nucleotides are TGCAGCGTGGGGGGATCCCAGGAGCAGTACTTC.

The chain carries TRBV11-2 and TRBJ1-1; D gene uncertain. The CDR3 length is 14 residues. Germline CDR1 reads SGHAT; CDR2 reads FQNNGV. V was pared by 8 bases and J by 1 base, with 14 bases between. The CDR3 loop is CASGLLDWNTEAFF. The CDR3 bases are TGTGCCAGCGGCCTCCTGGACTGGAACACTGAAGCTTTCTTT. The variable domain in full, with the rest retrieved from reference TRBV11-2 and TRBJ1-1, is EAGVAQSPRYKIIEKRQSVAFWCNPISGHATLYWYQQILGQGPKLLIQFQNNGVVDDSQLPKDRFSAERLKGVDSTLKIQPAKLEDSAVYLCASGLLDWNTEAFFGQGTRLTVV.

J is TRBJ1-5 and V is TRBV18; 9 bases align to TRBD1. Germline V gene data show CDR1 as KGHSH and CDR2 as LQKENI. J gave up 6 bases and V 6 bases, and 12 bases lay outside the gene matches. This CDR3 region has 16 residues. CDR3 loop: CASSLNGQGSLQPQHF. DNA for the CDR3: TGTGCCAGCTCCCTGAATGGACAGGGGAGTCTTCAGCCCCAGCATTTT.

J is TRBJ1-3 and V is TRBV25-1; 8 bases agree with TRBD1. The trim removed 5 bases at V and 2 bases at J, leaving 8 bases unmatched. The germline V gene encodes CDR1 MGHDK and CDR2 SYGVNS. This CDR3 is 16 amino acids long. Here the CDR3 DNA reads TGTGCCAGCAGTAGGACACAGGGGGTACCTGGAAACACCATATATTTT. As protein: CASSRTQGVPGNTIYF.

CDR3 region: CASSLEPGNTEAFF. CDR3 DNA sequence: TGCGCCAGCAGCTTGGAACCGGGAAACACTGAAGCTTTCTTT. V is TRBV5-1 and J is TRBJ1-1; D remains ambiguous. CDR3 length: 14 residues. Per the germline V gene, CDR1 is SGHRS and CDR2 is YFSETQ. Trimming shortened V by 0 bases and J by 2 bases, and 8 bases separated the two germline ends. Full variable domain (rest looked up from reference TRBV5-1 and TRBJ1-1): KAGVTQTPRYLIKTRGQQVTLSCSPISGHRSVSWYQQTPGQGLQFLFEYFSETQRNKGNFPGRFSGRQFSNSRSEMNVSTLELGDSALYLCASSLEPGNTEAFFGQGTRLTVV.